This T cell receptor beta chain is drawn from a study of CD8+ T cells in alopecia areata. Trimming pared 0 bases from V and 5 bases from J, leaving 8 bases between. CDR1 and CDR2 (germline): SGHRS, YFSETQ. This CDR3 is built from 14 residues. This clone was found a few times. After isolation, RNA underwent reverse transcription to generate cDNA as the sequencing template. Using immunoSEQ multiplex PCR, the repertoire was profiled, and TCRdb retains in-frame clones only, with some absent. In the table there are 150,000 or so clones, approximately 45% of which are singletons. The sequencing sample was made of CD4+ T cells sorted from blood. This receptor was taken from a human donor with alopecia areata. The chain is built from TRBV5-1 and TRBJ1-4; D gene unclear. CDR3 in DNA: TGCGCCAGCAGCTTGGGTCAGAACAATGAAAAACTGTTTTTT. Translated: CASSLGQNNEKLFF.